This T cell receptor beta chain originates from a study of shared clonotypes between healthy human individuals. Study-level information: Participating donors consisted of two women and a few men aged 18 to 49.

Germline V gene lookup returns CDR1 KGHSH and CDR2 LQKENI. The CDR3 has 14 residues. Trimming stripped 3 bases from V and 5 bases from J, with 13 bases between. This clone was seen just once. The protocol was immunoSEQ multiplex PCR, while the TCRdb copy is restricted to in-frame clones and leaves out a portion. The repertoire holds roughly 480,000 clones, with roughly 78% as singletons. Recent vaccinations or acute infections were absent in the healthy HIV-negative adult donors. This TCR derives from a woman between 40 and 50 years old in good health. Some clones in this sample may be carry-over from other donors' samples. Sequencing input: PBMCs. The chain has TRBV18 and TRBJ2-5, with D perhaps TRBD1 or TRBD2 (6 bases each). The CDR3 DNA is TGTGCCAGCTCACCCCCCCTAGGGGGGGAGACCCAGTACTTC. As protein: CASSPPLGGETQYF.